These 26 T cell receptor beta chains originate from one sample sequenced in a study of blood T cell repertoires in COVID-19 (dated by TCRdb to 2018 to 2020). Receptors were amplified or captured by the immunoSEQ multiplex PCR assay. The table comes from immuneACCESS by way of TCRdb, which keeps in-frame sequences with V and J called. Part of the clones is missing from these tables; in studies checked, under half for an unresolved V gene and the rest for unknown reasons. Present in this sample are some 270,000 clones, roughly 85% of which were seen just once. Approximately 9.6% of the sample lies in the top ten. Material for sequencing was PBMCs or T cells enriched from blood (not recorded which). All receptors come from a woman aged 45-59 years with acute COVID-19.

The rearrangement joins TRBV20-1 to TRBJ2-3; D is ambiguous. The ends were cut back, 4 bases at V and 3 bases at J, with 5 bases in the middle. The CDR3 has 11 residues. The V gene's germline CDR1 is DFQATT and CDR2 SNEGSKA (reference sequence). CDR3 in amino acids: CSAMRTDTQYF. Written as DNA, the CDR3 is TGCAGTGCTATGCGGACAGATACGCAGTATTTT.

This clone showed up just once. V is TRBV30 and J is TRBJ1-2; D is ambiguous. With 8 bases removed from V and 3 bases from J, the gap between germline ends came to 13 bases. The CDR3 runs to 12 residues. Germline V gives CDR1 GTSNPN, CDR2 SVGIG (reference sequence). The CDR3 sequence is CALEVADYGYTF. The CDR3 coding sequence is TGTGCCCTGGAGGTGGCAGACTATGGCTACACCTTC.

This clone showed up just once. The CDR3 sequence is CASSRTAVSPYNEQFF. Here the CDR3 DNA reads TGTGCCAGCAGCCGGACTGCAGTCTCCCCCTACAATGAGCAGTTCTTC. The chain uses TRBV7-3 and TRBJ2-1, with a possible D match to TRBD2 (5 bases). From germline, CDR1 is SGHTA and CDR2 FQGTGA. Trimming shortened V by 5 bases and J by 2 bases, and 16 bases separated the two germline ends. The CDR3 is 16 amino acids.

This chain connects TRBV11-2 to TRBJ1-2; D is ambiguous. This CDR3 is 13 amino acids long. Germline V gene lookup returns CDR1 SGHAT and CDR2 FQNNGV. V shed 1 base and J shed 8 bases, with 11 bases lying between them. The CDR3 sequence is CASSLGSQRGYTF. The CDR3 DNA sequence: TGTGCCAGCAGCTTAGGCTCCCAGCGAGGCTACACCTTC.

This clone came up once. The rearrangement uses TRBV19 and TRBJ1-5; tentatively, D is TRBD1 (6 bases). Trimming took 5 bases from V and 5 from J, leaving 13 bases between them. Germline V gene data show CDR1 as LNHDA and CDR2 as SQIVND (reference sequence). CDR3 length equals 14 residues. CDR3 sequence (DNA): TGTGCCAGTAGTTCCAGGGGCAAGGATCAGCCCCAGCATTTT. Its protein is CASSSRGKDQPQHF.

The rearrangement joins TRBV5-1 to TRBJ2-3; D is perhaps TRBD2 (5 bases). This CDR3 region has 16 residues. Germline V gene lookup returns CDR1 SGHRS and CDR2 YFSETQ. The ends were cut back, 0 bases at V and 0 bases at J, with 11 bases in the middle. CDR3 sequence: CASSLEGSVSTDTQYF. The CDR3 DNA sequence: TGCGCCAGCAGCTTGGAAGGTAGCGTAAGCACAGATACGCAGTATTTT.

This clone was seen more than once but under ten times. The chain links TRBV6-2 or TRBV6-3 to TRBJ1-2; D is unresolved. The CDR3 covers 14 residues. CDR1 is MNHEY, CDR2 SVGEGT, per germline. V dropped 5 bases and J dropped 2 bases, with 12 bases sitting between them. In DNA form, the CDR3 reads TGTGCCAGCAGTAATGGCCGTCCAAACTATGGCTACACCTTC. Translating it yields CASSNGRPNYGYTF.

This sequence joins TRBV15 and TRBJ2-7, with 8 bases aligning to TRBD1. Looked up from germline, CDR1 is LNHNV and CDR2 is YYDKDF (reference sequence). V shed 0 bases, J shed 4 bases, and the junction held 5 bases outside the gene matches. The CDR3 is 15 amino acids. The CDR3 sequence: CATSRDDRGIYEQYF. CDR3 coding DNA: TGTGCCACCAGCAGAGATGACAGGGGAATATACGAGCAGTACTTC.

The chain is built from TRBV19 and TRBJ1-4; D unresolved. Per the germline V gene, CDR1 is LNHDA and CDR2 is SQIVND (reference sequence). The CDR3 extends over 16 amino acids. The V gene lost 4 bases and the J gene lost 0 bases, with 12 bases spanning the gap. The CDR3, as DNA: TGTGCCAGTAGTACCCATATAGAAGCAACTAATGAAAAACTGTTTTTT. Its protein product is CASSTHIEATNEKLFF. Full variable domain (missing parts from reference TRBV19 and TRBJ1-4): DGGITQSPKYLFRKEGQNVTLSCEQNLNHDAMYWYRQDPGQGLRLIYYSQIVNDFQKGDIAEGYSVSREKKESFPLTVTSAQKNPTAFYLCASSTHIEATNEKLFFGSGTQLSVL.

This clone was recorded once. V gene TRBV4-3 combines with J gene TRBJ1-1; 8 bases match TRBD1. Germline-derived CDR1 and CDR2 are LGHNA and YSLEER. The CDR3 runs 15 residues. V dropped 1 base and J dropped 6; count of bases not matched to a gene: 7. CDR3 sequence reads: CASSQVAGGGAEAFF. In DNA, the CDR3 is TGCGCCAGCAGCCAAGTAGCAGGGGGCGGAGCTGAAGCTTTCTTT.

V gene TRBV3-1 (or the pseudogene TRBV3-2) combines with J gene TRBJ2-3; weak D call: TRBD2 (7 bases). The V gene's germline CDR1 is LGHDT and CDR2 YNNKEL (reference sequence). Trimming shortened V by 0 bases and J by 7 bases, and 23 bases separated the two germline ends. The CDR3 totals 18 residues. The CDR3 here is CASSQDLGGGPRVNTQYF. For the CDR3, the DNA is TGTGCCAGCAGCCAAGATTTGGGCGGGGGCCCAAGGGTAAATACGCAGTATTTT.

The chain joins TRBV27 to TRBJ2-7, with D perhaps matching TRBD1 (6 bases). The germline V and J ends were trimmed by 6 bases and 0 bases, with 15 bases remaining between them. Germline-derived CDR1 and CDR2 are MNHEY and SMNVEV (reference sequence). The CDR3 covers 15 residues. The CDR3 protein is CASRRTGSNSYEQYF. Written as DNA, the CDR3 is TGTGCCAGCAGGCGTACAGGGTCGAACTCCTACGAGCAGTACTTC.

The chain combines TRBV4-3 with TRBJ2-7; tentative D call: TRBD1 (6 bases). V lost 4 bases to trimming and J lost 4 bases, with 14 bases between them. From germline, CDR1 is LGHNA and CDR2 YSLEER. CDR3 length: 14 residues. The DNA for the CDR3 is TGCGCCAGCAGCCTAGGAACAGGGTGGTACGAGCAGTACTTC. Translation: CASSLGTGWYEQYF.

The chain is built from TRBV6-5 and TRBJ2-1, with D tentatively TRBD2 (5 bases). The germline CDR1 and CDR2 sequences are MNHEY and SVGAGI. The CDR3 extends over 14 amino acids. The V end lost 11 bases, the J end lost 1 base, and 15 bases lay between the germline ends. CDR3 DNA: TGTGCCTCCCCCGGCGGGTCTTCCTACAATGAGCAGTTCTTC. As protein: CASPGGSSYNEQFF.

The chain combines TRBV6-5 with TRBJ1-2; perhaps TRBD1 as D (6 bases). The CDR3 extends over 13 amino acids. The germline CDR1 and CDR2 sequences are MNHEY and SVGAGI. V lost 5 bases and J 1 base, leaving 8 bases between the germline ends. The DNA for the CDR3 is TGTGCCAGCAGTCTACAGGGTAACTATGGCTACACCTTC. Protein: CASSLQGNYGYTF.

The chain combines TRBV6-5 with TRBJ2-1, with D hard to call. The CDR3 extends over 15 amino acids. Trimming shortened V by 5 bases and J by 5 bases, and 16 bases separated the two germline ends. CDR1 is MNHEY, CDR2 SVGAGI, per germline. The DNA of the CDR3 is TGTGCCAGCAGTCTACCCCCCGATTCAAACAATGAGCAGTTCTTC. Residues: CASSLPPDSNNEQFF.

The V gene is TRBV6-5, the J gene TRBJ2-4; D is ambiguous. The CDR3 extends over 13 amino acids. V was shortened by 6 bases and J by 0 bases, with 6 bases between the two germline ends. Germline-derived CDR1 and CDR2 are MNHEY and SVGAGI. In nucleotides, the CDR3 is TGTGCCAGCAGCACAATAGCCAAAAACATTCAGTACTTC. It is translated as CASSTIAKNIQYF.

The chain combines TRBV5-1 with TRBJ2-1, with 8 bases lining up with TRBD2. The V gene's germline CDR1 is SGHRS and CDR2 YFSETQ. This CDR3 is built from 18 residues. The J segment lost 0 bases and the V segment lost 0 bases, leaving 8 bases of the junction unmatched. This CDR3 reads CASSLGGVAGYSYNEQFF. The DNA for the CDR3 is TGCGCCAGCAGCTTGGGAGGGGTAGCGGGGTACTCCTACAATGAGCAGTTCTTC.

This chain links TRBV14 with TRBJ1-1; a possible D gene is TRBD1 (5 bases). The germline V gene has CDR1 SGHDN and CDR2 FVKESK. CDR3 length equals 12 residues. V was shortened by 0 bases and J by 10 bases, with 9 bases between the two germline ends. In nucleotides, the CDR3 is TGTGCCAGCAGCCAAGATTCCGGGGGAGCTTTCTTT. This translates into CASSQDSGGAFF.

The table lists this clone with a count of one. The chain recombines TRBV7-2 with TRBJ2-3, with TRBD2 matching over 9 bases. The germline V gene encodes CDR1 SGHTA and CDR2 FQGNSA. The ends lost 2 bases at V and 3 bases at J; junction bases unmatched: 9. CDR3 length equals 17 residues. The CDR3 is CASSLWGAGGPTDTQYF. CDR3 nucleotides: TGTGCCAGCAGCTTATGGGGCGCGGGGGGGCCAACAGATACGCAGTATTTT.

The chain recombines TRBV18 with TRBJ1-1; possibly TRBD1 for D (5 bases). Trimming took off 2 bases at V and 4 bases at J, with 8 bases between the two ends. CDR1 KGHSH and CDR2 LQKENI come from the germline V gene. The CDR3 covers 13 residues. The CDR3 bases are TGTGCCAGCTCACCAACAGGACCCACTGAAGCTTTCTTT. It specifies CASSPTGPTEAFF.

The genes are TRBV27 and TRBJ2-1, with 7 bases that match TRBD1. CDR3 length equals 18 residues. Germline trimming cut 4 bases from V and 3 bases from J; bases unmatched to any gene: 15. Germline V lookup: CDR1 MNHEY, CDR2 SMNVEV (reference sequence). This chain's CDR3 is CASSSSFVTGVLYNEQFF. The CDR3 coding sequence is TGTGCCAGCAGTTCGAGCTTCGTTACAGGGGTACTCTACAATGAGCAGTTCTTC.

V usage is TRBV4-1 and J usage is TRBJ2-5; 10 positions match TRBD2. Germline-derived CDR1 and CDR2 are MGHRA and YSYEKL. V lost 0 bases, J lost 3 bases, and 4 bases stayed unmatched. The CDR3 spans 16 residues. The CDR3 sequence is CASSQDLGTSEETQYF. The CDR3 bases are TGCGCCAGCAGCCAAGATCTCGGGACTAGCGAAGAGACCCAGTACTTC.

The chain is built from TRBV18 and TRBJ1-5; D remains ambiguous. This CDR3 has 15 amino acids. The germline gives CDR1 KGHSH, CDR2 LQKENI. The V and J ends lost 4 bases and 0 bases respectively, with 10 bases between them. CDR3 loop: CASSRGLNSNQPQHF. The CDR3 DNA follows: TGTGCCAGCTCACGCGGACTGAATAGCAATCAGCCCCAGCATTTT.

The rearrangement joins TRBV12-3 or TRBV12-4 to TRBJ1-1; tentatively, D is TRBD1 (6 bases). This CDR3 region has 13 residues. Trimming cost V 6 bases and J 9 bases, with 17 bases left between them. The CDR3 region is CASSFGEQGKAFF. CDR3 DNA: TGTGCCAGCAGCTTCGGGGAACAGGGTAAAGCTTTCTTT.

The chain combines TRBV5-1 with TRBJ2-5; 7 bases line up with TRBD2. The CDR3 runs 14 residues. Losses at the gene ends were 1 base for V and 5 bases for J; bases not matched to a gene: 5. Germline CDR1 and CDR2: SGHRS and YFSETQ. Written as DNA, the CDR3 is TGCGCCAGCAGCTTGTCCGGGAGGCGGGAGACCCAGTACTTC. Translating it yields CASSLSGRRETQYF.